This TCR beta chain was sequenced for a study of cytomegalovirus exposure and HLA in healthy donors. There are a few counts of this clone. What it recognizes is unknown. Germline V gene lookup returns CDR1 SNHLY and CDR2 FYNNEI. V lost 6 bases and J lost 3; bases outside the gene matches: 11. CDR3 length equals 17 residues. PCR used 60 Vbeta primers and 13 Jbeta primers. Libraries were prepared by immunoSEQ multiplex PCR; TCRdb keeps only in-frame clonotypes and omits some of them. The data show 150,000 to 200,000 clones, with around four fifths seen just once and 9% to 10% held by the top ten. Study observations and caveats: Productive rates of about 87% or about 30% were seen for most TCR beta V segments in an earlier analysis. A later analysis showed that HLA-associated TCR beta chains had undergone more clonal expansion than equally common others.

Sequences were obtained from PBMCs. This chain connects TRBV2 to TRBJ2-3; 11 nucleotides line up with TRBD2. This clonotype was sampled from a man between 18 and 35 years old in good health and CMV-seropositive. The DNA for the CDR3 is TGTGCCAGCAGGCTGTCAACTAGCGGGAGTAGAACAGATACGCAGTATTTT. Protein product: CASRLSTSGSRTDTQYF.